Listed below are T cell receptor beta chains from one sample, sequenced in a study of blood T cell repertoires in COVID-19. Clones were read by immunoSEQ multiplex PCR, and TCRdb kept only the in-frame ones, dropping some. There are approximately 70,000 clones in the sample; 80% to 90% occur only once, and less than 7% lies in the top ten. The specimen was peripheral blood. These receptors were obtained from a woman aged 45-65 years with acute or convalescent COVID-19. The CDR3 runs from the conserved cysteine through the conserved F or W. The D gene is left open where the match is weak. Where a row states a size, it is once, few, many or the class of an expanded clone; other rows omit it.

clone size | J gene | V gene | D gene | CDR3 DNA | CDR3 protein
- | TRBJ2-3 | TRBV19 | - | TGTGCCAGTAGTATAGGCCGGGGGAGCACAGATACGCAGTATTTT | CASSIGRGSTDTQYF
- | TRBJ2-7 | TRBV5-1 | - | TGCGCCAGCAGCTTGGATCAACCAGGAAGCTACGAGCAGTACTTC | CASSLDQPGSYEQYF
- | TRBJ2-7 | TRBV9 | TRBD1 | TGTGCCAGCAGCTACGAGGACAGGGGGCTTAGGGAGCAGTACTTC | CASSYEDRGLREQYF
- | TRBJ2-3 | TRBV4-3 | - | TGCGCCAGCAGCCAAGATCGACGGGACACAGATACGCAGTATTTT | CASSQDRRDTDTQYF
- | TRBJ1-1 | TRBV19 | TRBD1 | TGTGCCAGTAGCAGGGGGGATGGCAGGGCGAACACTGAAGCTTTCTTT | CASSRGDGRANTEAFF
- | TRBJ2-1 | TRBV9 | - | TGTGCCAGCAGCGCCTTGAATGAGCAGTTCTTC | CASSALNEQFF
- | TRBJ2-5 | TRBV29-1 | TRBD1 | TGCAGCGTCGTGGACAGGACCCCGGAGACCCAGTACTTC | CSVVDRTPETQYF
- | TRBJ2-7 | TRBV2 | - | TGTGCCAGCAGCCGACTAGCCTACGAGCAGTACTTC | CASSRLAYEQYF
- | TRBJ1-1 | TRBV7-8 | - | TGTGCCAGCAGCTTAGTCAGGAGGGCAGGGTATTTCCCTGAAGCTTTCTTT | CASSLVRRAGYFPEAFF
- | TRBJ2-7 | TRBV19 | TRBD2 | TGTGCCAGTAGTGAGCGGACTAGCGGGATAGACGAGCAGTACTTC | CASSERTSGIDEQYF
once | TRBJ1-6 | TRBV7-4 | TRBD1 | TGTGCCAGCAGCTGGGGACAGGGGGCTGTCCCCTATAATTCACCCCTCCACTTT | CASSWGQGAVPYNSPLHF
few | TRBJ2-5 | TRBV4-2 | - | TGTGCCAGCAGCCAAGATATAAGAACGAGGGAGACCCAGTACTTC | CASSQDIRTRETQYF
- | TRBJ1-2 | TRBV5-1 | - | TGCGCCAGCAGCTTGCCGGACTCAGCTAACTATGGCTACACCTTC | CASSLPDSANYGYTF
- | TRBJ1-1 | TRBV19 | TRBD1 | TGTGCCAGTAAGGGGGACAGATTTAACACTGAAGCTTTCTTT | CASKGDRFNTEAFF
once | TRBJ1-1 | TRBV5-1 | - | TGCGCCAGCAGCCTCGTCGTAGGGGGAAAGCCTGAAGCTTTCTTT | CASSLVVGGKPEAFF
once | TRBJ1-4 | TRBV29-1 | TRBD1 | TGCAGCGTTGGTCGACAGGGAGAAAAACTGTTTTTT | CSVGRQGEKLFF
- | TRBJ1-5 | TRBV18 | - | TGTGCCAGCTCACCCGGACAAAGTAATCAGCCCCAGCATTTT | CASSPGQSNQPQHF
few | TRBJ2-1 | TRBV7-9 | - | TGTGCCAGCACCCTAAATGGGCTTGAGCAGTTCTTC | CASTLNGLEQFF
- | TRBJ2-1 | TRBV12-3/TRBV12-4 | - | TGTGCCAGCAGTCCCCCCAGGGACAATGAGCAGTTCTTC | CASSPPRDNEQFF
- | TRBJ1-4 | TRBV2 | - | TGTGCCAGCAGTGAACTTACAACTAATGAAAAACTGTTTTTT | CASSELTTNEKLFF
- | TRBJ1-5 | TRBV2 | - | TGTGCCAGCAGTCAAGGTCATAGCAATCAGCCCCAGCATTTT | CASSQGHSNQPQHF
- | TRBJ2-1 | TRBV4-2 | TRBD2 | TGTGCCAGCAGCCAAGAGGTGGCTAGCGGGTGGGGGGGTGAGCAGTTCTTC | CASSQEVASGWGGEQFF